A selection of T cell receptor beta chains follows, all from one sample in a study of shared clonotypes between healthy human individuals. The table came from immunoSEQ multiplex PCR; TCRdb's copy has only in-frame clones and leaves some out. The repertoire holds some 120,000 clones, with under 70% as singletons. The sample comprised memory CD8+ T cells sorted from blood. These receptor sequences come from a young woman in good health. CDR3s include the opening cysteine and the closing phenylalanine or tryptophan. D genes are given only for firm matches. Some rows have no size entry. The others give once, few or many, or a class for an expanded clone.

j_gene | d_gene | v_gene | abundance | CDR3nt | CDR3aa
TRBJ2-7 | TRBD1 | TRBV5-1 | NA | TGCGCCAGCAGCTTGGCCATCGACAGGGGGTTCTACGAGCAGTACTTC | CASSLAIDRGFYEQYF
TRBJ2-5 | NA | TRBV10-1 | NA | TGCGCCAGCAGTGAGTCAGGGGCTGAGACCCAGTACTTC | CASSESGAETQYF
TRBJ2-7 | TRBD2 | TRBV11-2 | NA | TGTGCCAGCAGCCCAATAGCGGGAGTCTACGAGCAGTACTTC | CASSPIAGVYEQYF
TRBJ2-3 | NA | TRBV9 | few | TGTGCCAGCAGCGTATACCCGAACACAGATACGCAGTATTTT | CASSVYPNTDTQYF
TRBJ1-1 | NA | TRBV2 | NA | TGTGCCACCGGGGGGTCCATTACTGTGGGGAACACTGAAGCTTTCTTT | CATGGSITVGNTEAFF
TRBJ1-4 | NA | TRBV19 | once | TGTGCCAGTAGTATAGGCATTGCAACTAATGAAAAACTGTTTTTT | CASSIGIATNEKLFF
TRBJ2-6 | NA | TRBV6-1 | NA | TGTGCCAGCAGTGTGGAGGGGGCGGGAGGGGCCAACGTCCTGACTTTC | CASSVEGAGGANVLTF
TRBJ2-1 | NA | TRBV4-1 | NA | TGCGCCAGCAGCCAAGATCGAATCGGGCGGGGATTCTACAATGAGCAGTTCTTC | CASSQDRIGRGFYNEQFF
TRBJ2-2 | TRBD2 | TRBV5-5 | many | TGTGCCAGCAGCTTGGGACTAGCGGGAGGGGCGAACACCGGGGAGCTGTTTTTT | CASSLGLAGGANTGELFF
TRBJ2-1 | TRBD1 | TRBV5-6 | NA | TGTGCCAGCAGCATTCATGGGGCAGGGGGCGATGAGCAGTTCTTC | CASSIHGAGGDEQFF
TRBJ2-5 | NA | TRBV7-8 | NA | TGTGCCAGCAGCTTTAGAGGGGGGCGAGTGGAGACCCAGTACTTC | CASSFRGGRVETQYF
TRBJ2-7 | NA | TRBV11-2 | few | TGTGCCAGCAGCTTAGGAAGGACGTTAAGCTCCTACGAGCAGTACTTC | CASSLGRTLSSYEQYF
TRBJ2-7 | TRBD2 | TRBV14 | few | TGTGCCAGCAGCCAACTAGCGGAGGGGAACGAGCAGTACTTC | CASSQLAEGNEQYF
TRBJ1-1 | NA | TRBV4-3 | once | TGCGCCAGCAGCCGGGGATCCGAAGCTTTCTTT | CASSRGSEAFF
TRBJ1-2 | TRBD1 | TRBV19 | many | TGTGCCAGTAGTATTTACCACAGGGGTAAGGGCTACACCTTC | CASSIYHRGKGYTF
TRBJ1-1 | TRBD1 | TRBV28 | few | TGTGCCAGCAGGCAATGGACAGGGGGCGCCTCTGAGGCTTTCTTT | CASRQWTGGASEAFF
TRBJ2-1 | NA | TRBV27 | few | TGTGCCAGCCGAAGCAGGACAGCGAATGAGCAGTTCTTC | CASRSRTANEQFF
TRBJ2-7 | NA | TRBV21-1 | NA | TGTGCCAGCGGGACTAGGGTCTATGAGCAGTACTTC | CASGTRVYEQYF
TRBJ1-1 | TRBD1 | TRBV7-6 | NA | TGTGCCAGCAGCACCGGGTACAGGGGCCCAAACACTGAAGCTTTCTTT | CASSTGYRGPNTEAFF
TRBJ2-1 | TRBD2 | TRBV5-6 | many | TGTGCCAGCAGAACGGGACTAGCGGGAGGCAGTGAGCAGTTCTTC | CASRTGLAGGSEQFF
TRBJ1-3 | TRBD1 | TRBV5-4 | NA | TGTGCCAGCAGCTCGGACAGGGACAACTCTGGAAACACCATATATTTT | CASSSDRDNSGNTIYF
TRBJ2-7 | NA | TRBV20-1 | NA | TGCAGTGCTAAAAACGCTGACGAGCAGTACTTC | CSAKNADEQYF
TRBJ2-7 | NA | TRBV2 | few | TGTGCCAGCAGTGAAGACCACTACGAGCAGTACTTC | CASSEDHYEQYF
TRBJ2-1 | TRBD2 | TRBV9 | NA | TGTGCCAGCAGCGACGGCGGGACTAGGGTAGTTGATGAGCAGTTCTTC | CASSDGGTRVVDEQFF
TRBJ2-3 | TRBD2 | TRBV5-1 | NA | TGCGCCAGCAGCTTGGAGCTAGCGGGAGGTGAGAATACGCAGTATTTT | CASSLELAGGENTQYF
TRBJ2-2 | TRBD2 | TRBV6-5 | NA | TGCACCAGCGGGAGGGCCGGTGACACCGGGGAGCTGTTTTTT | CTSGRAGDTGELFF
TRBJ1-1 | NA | TRBV25-1 | NA | TGTGCCAGCAGTCCCAAAACGGGGGCAAGTGAAGCTTTCTTT | CASSPKTGASEAFF
TRBJ2-5 | NA | TRBV25-1 | once | TGTGCCAGCAGCTGGGACTCCCAAGAGACCCAGTACTTC | CASSWDSQETQYF
TRBJ2-7 | NA | TRBV5-4 | NA | TGTTCTCGGGGGCTAAGCGGGGCCAGCTCCTACGAGCAGTACTTC | CSRGLSGASSYEQYF
TRBJ1-2 | NA | TRBV5-6 | few | TGTGCCAGCAGGTACTTGGGAGACTATGGCTACACCTTC | CASRYLGDYGYTF
TRBJ1-1 | NA | TRBV12-2 | few | TGTGCAAGTCGCTCGAAAGTAACACCTCCGAACACTGAAGCTTTCTTT | CASRSKVTPPNTEAFF
TRBJ2-7 | TRBD1 | TRBV9 | NA | TGTGCCAGCAGCGCAACCCATACAGGGGGCAAAGGCGAGCAGTACTTC | CASSATHTGGKGEQYF
TRBJ2-7 | NA | TRBV11-2 | NA | TGTGCCAGCAGCCCCTTGGGAGGGGGGGCCGAGCAGTACTTC | CASSPLGGGAEQYF
TRBJ2-5 | NA | TRBV7-6 | NA | TGTGCCAGCAGCCCCCCCGCGCAGGGGGAGACCCAGTACTTC | CASSPPAQGETQYF
TRBJ2-7 | TRBD1 | TRBV6-6 | few | TGTGCCAGCCTTGGGACAGGGGGACGACGCTCCTACGAGCAGTACTTC | CASLGTGGRRSYEQYF
TRBJ1-1 | NA | TRBV29-1 | NA | TGCAGCGTTGAAGGGACAGCGAACACTGAAGCTTTCTTT | CSVEGTANTEAFF
TRBJ2-5 | NA | TRBV7-9 | NA | TGTGCCAGCAGCTTACAATACGGCTGGGAGACCCAGTACTTC | CASSLQYGWETQYF
TRBJ2-7 | NA | TRBV13 | NA | TGTGCCAGCAGCTTAGTTCCGTGGCGGGGTGGGACAGAAATCTACGAGCAGTACTTC | CASSLVPWRGGTEIYEQYF
TRBJ2-7 | TRBD1 | TRBV2 | NA | TGTGCCAGTATGACGGATCGGGGACAGGATGCCTACGAGCAGTACTTC | CASMTDRGQDAYEQYF
TRBJ1-4 | NA | TRBV18 | NA | TGTGCCAGCCAACAGTCCGTCGGCGATGAAAAACTGTTTTTT | CASQQSVGDEKLFF